This entry lists 6 T cell receptor beta chains sequenced from one sample in a study of blood T cell repertoires in COVID-19. Here immunoSEQ multiplex PCR was the method, and the copy in TCRdb shows in-frame clones only, minus some. This sample has 140,000 to 150,000 clones; about 76% occur once, and the top ten carry roughly 8%. Sequenced material: peripheral blood. All receptors come from a human donor in a cohort sampled during active COVID-19.

The V and J genes are TRBV7-9 and TRBJ2-5; D not certain. There are 12 residues in the CDR3. Trimming pared 5 bases from V and 7 bases from J, leaving 11 bases between. From germline, CDR1 is SEHNR and CDR2 FQNEAQ (reference sequence). The chain's CDR3 is CASSPTAGTQYF. The CDR3 bases are TGTGCCAGCAGCCCGACTGCCGGGACCCAGTACTTC. Full variable domain (missing parts from reference TRBV7-9 and TRBJ2-5): DTGVSQNPRHKITKRGQNVTFRCDPISEHNRLYWYRQTLGQGPEFLTYFQNEAQLEKSRLLSDRFSAERPKGSFSTLEIQRTEQGDSAMYLCASSPTAGTQYFGPGTRLLVL.

This chain joins TRBV7-9 and TRBJ1-4; 10 bases map to TRBD1. CDR3 size: 16 residues. Germline V lookup: CDR1 SEHNR, CDR2 FQNEAQ (reference sequence). Germline trimming cut 2 bases from V and 8 bases from J; bases unmatched to any gene: 8. CDR3: CASSLREGQGSEKLFF. As DNA, the CDR3 is TGTGCCAGCAGCTTACGGGAGGGACAGGGGTCCGAAAAACTGTTTTTT.

V gene TRBV19 combines with J gene TRBJ1-2, with D perhaps matching TRBD1 (6 bases). Deletions cut 8 bases from V and 0 bases from J, with 16 bases between. There are 15 residues in the CDR3. Germline assignment: CDR1 LNHDA and CDR2 SQIVND (reference sequence). The CDR3 region is CASLTAGTTNYGYTF. CDR3 DNA sequence: TGTGCCAGTTTGACGGCAGGGACAACTAACTATGGCTACACCTTC.

This chain uses TRBV4-3 with TRBJ2-2; D remains ambiguous. With the DNA end fitting TRBJ1-4 better, the J assignment may be wrong. The V gene's germline CDR1 is LGHNA and CDR2 YSLEER. The CDR3 totals 13 residues. The CDR3: CASSQVSGGKLFF. In DNA form, the CDR3 reads TGCGCCAGCAGCCAAGTTTCGGGTGGAAAACTGTTTTTT.

The gene calls are TRBV14 and TRBJ1-6; 8 bases line up with TRBD1. The CDR3 is 16 residues long. Germline V gene sequence: CDR1 SGHDN, CDR2 FVKESK. J gave up 0 bases and V 6 bases, and 4 bases lay outside the gene matches. CDR3 loop: CASRRTGSSYNSPLHF. The CDR3 DNA sequence: TGTGCCAGCAGAAGGACAGGGAGCTCCTATAATTCACCCCTCCACTTT.

The rearrangement uses TRBV5-1 and TRBJ2-5; tentative D call: TRBD1 (5 bases). V was cut by 4 bases and J by 2 bases, with 12 bases left in between. The CDR3 length is 14 residues. Germline CDR1 and CDR2: SGHRS and YFSETQ. Written as DNA, the CDR3 is TGCGCCAGCAGCCCGACAGATAGTCAAGAGACCCAGTACTTC. Translating it yields CASSPTDSQETQYF.